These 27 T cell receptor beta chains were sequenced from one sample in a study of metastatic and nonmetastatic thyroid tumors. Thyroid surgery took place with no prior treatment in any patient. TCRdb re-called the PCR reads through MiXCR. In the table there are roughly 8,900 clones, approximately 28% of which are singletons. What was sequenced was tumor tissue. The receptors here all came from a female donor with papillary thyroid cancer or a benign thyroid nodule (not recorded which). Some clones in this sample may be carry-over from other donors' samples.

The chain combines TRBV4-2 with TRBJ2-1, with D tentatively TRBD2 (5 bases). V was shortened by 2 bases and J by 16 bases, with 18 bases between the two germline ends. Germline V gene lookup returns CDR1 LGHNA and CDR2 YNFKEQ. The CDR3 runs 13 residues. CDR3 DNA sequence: TGTGCCAGCAGCCAACAACTAGAGGATGATCATTTCTTC. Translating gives CASSQQLEDDHFF.

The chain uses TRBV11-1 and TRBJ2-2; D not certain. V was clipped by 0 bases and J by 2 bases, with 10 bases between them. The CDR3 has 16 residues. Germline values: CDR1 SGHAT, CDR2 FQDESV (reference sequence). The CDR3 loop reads CASSLAGRSNTGELFF. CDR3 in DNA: TGTGCCAGCAGCTTAGCAGGTCGGTCTAACACCGGGGAGCTGTTTTTT.

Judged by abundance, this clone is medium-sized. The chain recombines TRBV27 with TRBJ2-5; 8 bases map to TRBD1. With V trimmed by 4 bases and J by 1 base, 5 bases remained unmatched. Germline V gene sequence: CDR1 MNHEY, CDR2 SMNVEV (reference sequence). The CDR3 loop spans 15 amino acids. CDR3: CASSSGRGRQETQYF. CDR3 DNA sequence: TGTGCCAGCAGTTCCGGCAGGGGGCGCCAAGAGACCCAGTACTTC.

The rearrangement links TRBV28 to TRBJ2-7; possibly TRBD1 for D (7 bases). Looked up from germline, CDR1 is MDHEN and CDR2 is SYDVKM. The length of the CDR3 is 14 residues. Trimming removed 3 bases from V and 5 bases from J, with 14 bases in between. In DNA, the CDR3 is TGTGCCAGCAGTTTGGAGGGACAGAACGACGAGCAGTACTTC. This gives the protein CASSLEGQNDEQYF.

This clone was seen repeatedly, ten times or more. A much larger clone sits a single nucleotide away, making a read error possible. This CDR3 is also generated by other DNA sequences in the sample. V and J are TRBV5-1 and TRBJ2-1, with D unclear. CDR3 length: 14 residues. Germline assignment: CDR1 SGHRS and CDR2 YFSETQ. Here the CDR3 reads CASSLDGFGNEQLF. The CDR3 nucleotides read TGCGCCAGCAGCTTGGATGGGTTTGGGAATGAGCAGCTCTTC.

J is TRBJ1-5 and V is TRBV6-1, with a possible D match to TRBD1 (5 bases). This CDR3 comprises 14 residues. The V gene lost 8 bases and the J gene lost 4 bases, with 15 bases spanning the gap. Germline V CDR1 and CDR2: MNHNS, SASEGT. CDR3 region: CASHGGEHNQPQHF. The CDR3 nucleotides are TGTGCCAGCCATGGGGGGGAGCATAATCAGCCCCAGCATTTT.

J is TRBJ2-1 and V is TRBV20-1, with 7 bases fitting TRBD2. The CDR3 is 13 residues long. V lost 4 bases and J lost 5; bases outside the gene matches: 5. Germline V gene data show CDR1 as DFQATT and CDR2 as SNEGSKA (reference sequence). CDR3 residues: CSAKTGGNNEQFF. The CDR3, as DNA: TGCAGTGCTAAGACGGGAGGTAACAATGAGCAGTTCTTC.

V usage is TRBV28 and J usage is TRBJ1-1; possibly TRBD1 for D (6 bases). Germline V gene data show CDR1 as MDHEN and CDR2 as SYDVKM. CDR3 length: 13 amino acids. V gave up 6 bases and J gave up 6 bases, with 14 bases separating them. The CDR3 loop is CASSSTGFAEAFF. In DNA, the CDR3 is TGTGCCAGCAGCTCAACAGGGTTTGCTGAAGCTTTCTTT. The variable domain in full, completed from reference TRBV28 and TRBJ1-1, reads DVKVTQSSRYLVKRTGEKVFLECVQDMDHENMFWYRQDPGLGLRLIYFSYDVKMKEKGDIPEGYSVSREKKERFSLILESASTNQTSMYLCASSSTGFAEAFFGQGTRLTVV.

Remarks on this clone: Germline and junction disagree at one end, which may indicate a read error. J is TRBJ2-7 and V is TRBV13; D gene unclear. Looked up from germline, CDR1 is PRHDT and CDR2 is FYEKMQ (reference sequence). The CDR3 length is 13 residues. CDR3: CTRSLGIYYEQYF. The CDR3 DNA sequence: TGTACCAGAAGCTTAGGGATCTACTACGAGCAGTACTTC.

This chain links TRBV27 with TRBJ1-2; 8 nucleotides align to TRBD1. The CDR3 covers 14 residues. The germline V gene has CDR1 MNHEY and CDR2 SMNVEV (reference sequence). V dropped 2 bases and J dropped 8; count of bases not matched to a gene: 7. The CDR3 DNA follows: TGTGCCAGCAGTTTAACGGACAGGGTAGGCGGCTACACCTTC. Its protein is CASSLTDRVGGYTF.

In DNA form, the CDR3 reads TGTGCCAGCACCCTCCGGGGGGATGGATCACCCCTCCACTTT. Amino acids: CASTLRGDGSPLHF. The chain has TRBV6-2 or TRBV6-3 and TRBJ1-6, with D perhaps matching TRBD1 (5 bases). V lost 7 bases to trimming and J lost 10 bases, with 17 bases between them. This CDR3 comprises 14 residues. Germline loops: CDR1 MNHEY, CDR2 SVGEGT.

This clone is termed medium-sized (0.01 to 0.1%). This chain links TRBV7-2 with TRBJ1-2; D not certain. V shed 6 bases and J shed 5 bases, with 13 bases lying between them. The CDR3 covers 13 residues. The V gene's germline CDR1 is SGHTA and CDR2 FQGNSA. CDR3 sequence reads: CASSSRVDYGYTF. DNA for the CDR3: TGTGCCAGCAGTTCAAGGGTGGATTATGGCTACACCTTC. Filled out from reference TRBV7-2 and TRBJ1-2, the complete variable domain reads GAGVSQSPSNKVTEKGKDVELRCDPISGHTALYWYRQSLGQGLEFLIYFQGNSAPDKSGLPSDRFSAERTGGSVSTLTIQRTQQEDSAVYLCASSSRVDYGYTFGSGTRLTVV.

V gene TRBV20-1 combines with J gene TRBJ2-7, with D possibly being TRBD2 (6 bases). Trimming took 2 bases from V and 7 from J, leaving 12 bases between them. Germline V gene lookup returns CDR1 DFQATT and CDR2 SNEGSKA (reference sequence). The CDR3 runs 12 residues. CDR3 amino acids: CSARLGGLEQYF. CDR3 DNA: TGCAGTGCTAGATTGGGGGGTTTGGAGCAGTACTTC.

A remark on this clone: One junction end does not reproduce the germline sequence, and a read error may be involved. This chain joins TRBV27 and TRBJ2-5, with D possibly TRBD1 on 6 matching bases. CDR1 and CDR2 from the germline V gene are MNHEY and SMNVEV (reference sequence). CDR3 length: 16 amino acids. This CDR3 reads CTSSSPSRTARGTQYF. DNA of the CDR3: TGCACCAGCAGTTCCCCATCTCGGACAGCCCGTGGGACCCAGTACTTC.

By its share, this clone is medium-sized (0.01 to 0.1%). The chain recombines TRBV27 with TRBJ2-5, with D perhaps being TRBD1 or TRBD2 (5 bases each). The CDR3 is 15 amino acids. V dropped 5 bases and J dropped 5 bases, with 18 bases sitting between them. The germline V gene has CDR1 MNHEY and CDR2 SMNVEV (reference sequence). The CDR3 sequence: CASSPRDGLGETQYF. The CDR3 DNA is TGTGCCAGCAGTCCCCGGGACGGGCTAGGGGAGACCCAGTACTTC.

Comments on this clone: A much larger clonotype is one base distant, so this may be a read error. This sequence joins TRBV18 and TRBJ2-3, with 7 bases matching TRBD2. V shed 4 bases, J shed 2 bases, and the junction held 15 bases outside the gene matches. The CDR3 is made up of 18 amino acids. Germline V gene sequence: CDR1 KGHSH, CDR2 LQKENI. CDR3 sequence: CASSLSAEGRDHTDTQYF. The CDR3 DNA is TGTGCCAGCTCACTATCCGCCGAAGGGAGGGACCACACAGATACGCAGTATTTT.

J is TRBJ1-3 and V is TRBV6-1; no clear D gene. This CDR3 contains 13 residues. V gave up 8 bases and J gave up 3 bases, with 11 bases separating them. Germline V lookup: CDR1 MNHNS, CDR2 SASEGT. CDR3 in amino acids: CASQEGRGNTIYF. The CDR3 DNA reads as TGTGCCAGCCAAGAGGGCCGTGGAAACACCATATATTTT.

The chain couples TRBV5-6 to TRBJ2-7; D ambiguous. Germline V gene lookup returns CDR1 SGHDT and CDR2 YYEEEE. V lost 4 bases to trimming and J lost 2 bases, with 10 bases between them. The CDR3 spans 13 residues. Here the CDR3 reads CASSPGRTYEQYF. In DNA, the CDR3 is TGTGCCAGCAGCCCGGGTCGGACCTACGAGCAGTACTTC.

CDR3 bases: TGTGCCAGCAGTGTACAGGGGGCTGGCACAGATACGCAGTATTTT. Translating it yields CASSVQGAGTDTQYF. This sequence joins TRBV6-1 and TRBJ2-3, with 9 bases identical to TRBD1. The V segment lost 4 bases and the J segment 1 base; nucleotides outside the gene matches: 3. This CDR3 is 15 amino acids long. The germline V gene encodes CDR1 MNHNS and CDR2 SASEGT.

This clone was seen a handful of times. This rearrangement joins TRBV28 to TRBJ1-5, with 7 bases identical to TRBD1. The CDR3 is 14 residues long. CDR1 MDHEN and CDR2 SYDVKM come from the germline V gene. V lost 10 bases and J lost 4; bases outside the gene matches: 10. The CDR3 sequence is CATHRDSQNQPQHF. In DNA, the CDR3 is TGTGCCACCCACAGGGACAGCCAAAATCAGCCCCAGCATTTT.

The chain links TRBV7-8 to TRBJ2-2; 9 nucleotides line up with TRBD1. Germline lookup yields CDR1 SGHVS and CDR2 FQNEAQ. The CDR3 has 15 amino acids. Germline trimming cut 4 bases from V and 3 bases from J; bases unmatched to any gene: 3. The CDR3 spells CASSSRTGDTGELFF. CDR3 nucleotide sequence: TGTGCCAGCAGCTCAAGGACAGGGGACACCGGGGAGCTGTTTTTT.

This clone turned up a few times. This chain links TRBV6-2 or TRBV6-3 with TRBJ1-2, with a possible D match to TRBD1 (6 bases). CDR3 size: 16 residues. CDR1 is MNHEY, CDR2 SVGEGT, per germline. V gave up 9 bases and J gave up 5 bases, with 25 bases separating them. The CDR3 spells CASSGGAVGFQYGYTF. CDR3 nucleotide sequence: TGTGCCAGTTCCGGGGGGGCAGTCGGGTTCCAATATGGCTACACCTTC.

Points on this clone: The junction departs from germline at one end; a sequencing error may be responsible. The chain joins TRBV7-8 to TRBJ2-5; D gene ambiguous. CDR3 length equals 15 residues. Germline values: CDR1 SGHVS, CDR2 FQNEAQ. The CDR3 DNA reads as TGTGCCAGCATCTTAGACGTGATTCTTTGGGAGACCCAGTACTTC. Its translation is CASILDVILWETQYF.

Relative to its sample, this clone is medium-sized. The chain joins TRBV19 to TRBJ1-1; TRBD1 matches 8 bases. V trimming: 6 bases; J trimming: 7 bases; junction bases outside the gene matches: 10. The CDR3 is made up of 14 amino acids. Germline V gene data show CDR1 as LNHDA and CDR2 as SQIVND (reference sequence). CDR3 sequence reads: CASRGQGNTLEAFF. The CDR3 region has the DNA TGTGCCAGTAGAGGACAGGGAAATACCCTTGAAGCTTTCTTT.

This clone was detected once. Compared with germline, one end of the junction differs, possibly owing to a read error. In DNA form, the CDR3 reads TGTGCCATCAGCCAAGGACCGGGCCCGGCCAACGCCCTGACTTTC. Protein sequence: CAISQGPGPANALTF. The chain combines TRBV5-6 with TRBJ2-6, with no clear D. Germline V gives CDR1 SGHDT, CDR2 YYEEEE. This CDR3 has 15 amino acids.

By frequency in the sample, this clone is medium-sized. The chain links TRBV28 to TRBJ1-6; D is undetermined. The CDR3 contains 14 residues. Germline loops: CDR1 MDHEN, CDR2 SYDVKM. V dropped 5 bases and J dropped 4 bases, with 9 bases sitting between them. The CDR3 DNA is TGTGCCAGCAGTCCACCAGATTATAATTCACCCCTCCACTTT. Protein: CASSPPDYNSPLHF.

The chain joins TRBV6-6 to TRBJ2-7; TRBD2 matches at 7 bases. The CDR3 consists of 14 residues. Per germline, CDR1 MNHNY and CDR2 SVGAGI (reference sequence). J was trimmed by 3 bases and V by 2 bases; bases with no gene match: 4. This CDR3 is CASSYGGEFYEQYF. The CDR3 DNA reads TGTGCCAGCAGTTACGGGGGGGAATTCTACGAGCAGTACTTC.